The 4 T cell receptor beta chains given below trace back to one sample, sequenced in a study of long-term antiretroviral therapy in people with HIV. A v3.0 immunoSEQ assay was performed at survey level. The table came from immunoSEQ multiplex PCR; TCRdb's copy has only in-frame clones and leaves some out. Of tens of thousands of clones listed, around 86% are singletons. The sample was unsorted PBMCs, taken 0.2 years before starting antiretroviral therapy. These TCRs come from a man younger than 35 with HIV.

This clone is judged large. V is TRBV2 and J is TRBJ1-5; 7 nucleotides align to TRBD1. With V trimmed by 6 bases and J by 6 bases, 8 bases remained unmatched. The length of the CDR3 is 14 residues. Per germline, CDR1 SNHLY and CDR2 FYNNEI. This CDR3 is CASRDETGPQPQHF. The CDR3 bases are TGTGCCAGCAGGGATGAGACAGGGCCTCAGCCCCAGCATTTT. Full variable domain (remainder filled in from reference TRBV2 and TRBJ1-5): EPEVTQTPSHQVTQMGQEVILRCVPISNHLYFYWYRQILGQKVEFLVSFYNNEISEKSEIFDDQFSVERPDGSNFTLKIRSTKLEDSAMYFCASRDETGPQPQHFGDGTRLSIL.

The chain has TRBV15 and TRBJ1-5; D not resolved. The V gene lost 6 bases and the J gene lost 3 bases, with 9 bases spanning the gap. Germline loops: CDR1 LNHNV, CDR2 YYDKDF (reference sequence). This CDR3 comprises 13 residues. The CDR3 reads CATSNGFNQPQHF. CDR3 nucleotides: TGTGCCACCAGTAACGGGTTCAATCAGCCCCAGCATTTT.

The chain is built from TRBV5-4 and TRBJ2-2, with unresolved D. V lost 1 base, J lost 4 bases, and 11 bases lay in between. The CDR3 has 15 residues. In germline, CDR1 is SGHNT, CDR2 YYREEE (reference sequence). As DNA, the CDR3 is TGTGCCAGCAGCTTGTGGCTACCTGGCACCGGGGAGCTGTTTTTT. It encodes CASSLWLPGTGELFF.

This clone turned up a few times. The rearrangement links TRBV7-9 to TRBJ2-5; D is perhaps TRBD1 or TRBD2 (6 bases each). Trimming took 1 base from V and 6 from J, leaving 15 bases between them. The CDR3 extends over 15 amino acids. From germline, CDR1 is SEHNR and CDR2 FQNEAQ (reference sequence). The CDR3: CASSLGGASTKTQYF. CDR3 bases: TGTGCCAGCAGCTTAGGGGGGGCTAGCACGAAGACCCAGTACTTC.